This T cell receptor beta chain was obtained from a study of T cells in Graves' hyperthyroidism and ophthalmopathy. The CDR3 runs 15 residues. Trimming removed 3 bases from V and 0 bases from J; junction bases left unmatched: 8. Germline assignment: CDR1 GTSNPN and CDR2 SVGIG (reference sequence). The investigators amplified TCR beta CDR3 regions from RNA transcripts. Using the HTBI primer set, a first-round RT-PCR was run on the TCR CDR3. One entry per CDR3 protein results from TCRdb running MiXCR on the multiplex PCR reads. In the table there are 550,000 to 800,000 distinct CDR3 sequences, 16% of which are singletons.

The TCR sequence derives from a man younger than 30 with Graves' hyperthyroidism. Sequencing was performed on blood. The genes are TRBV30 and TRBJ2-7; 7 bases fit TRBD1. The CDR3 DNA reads TGTGCCTGGAGGCTTCCCTGGGACAGCTCCTACGAGCAGTACTTC. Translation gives CAWRLPWDSSYEQYF.